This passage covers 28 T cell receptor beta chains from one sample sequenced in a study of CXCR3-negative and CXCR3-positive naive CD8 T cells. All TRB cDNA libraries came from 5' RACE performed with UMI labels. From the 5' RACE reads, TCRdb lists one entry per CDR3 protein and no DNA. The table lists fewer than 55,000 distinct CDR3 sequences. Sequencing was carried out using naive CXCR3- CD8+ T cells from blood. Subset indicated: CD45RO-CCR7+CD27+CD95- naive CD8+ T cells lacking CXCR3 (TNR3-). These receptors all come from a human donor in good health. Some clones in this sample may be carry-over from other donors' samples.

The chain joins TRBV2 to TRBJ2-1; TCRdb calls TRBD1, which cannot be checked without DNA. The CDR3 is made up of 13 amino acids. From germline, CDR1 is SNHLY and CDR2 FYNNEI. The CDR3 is CATRDRDYNEQFF.

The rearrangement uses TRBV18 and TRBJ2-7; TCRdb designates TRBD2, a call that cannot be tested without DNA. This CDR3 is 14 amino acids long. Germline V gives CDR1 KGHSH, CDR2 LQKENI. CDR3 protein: CASSPPGGGYEQYF.

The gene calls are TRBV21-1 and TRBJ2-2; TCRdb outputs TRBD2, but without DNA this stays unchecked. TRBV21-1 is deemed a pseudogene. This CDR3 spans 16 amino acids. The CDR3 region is CASSTTDYFRSGELFF.

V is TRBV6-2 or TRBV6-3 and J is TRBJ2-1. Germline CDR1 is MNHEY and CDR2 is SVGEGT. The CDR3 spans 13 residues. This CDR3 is CASSGGSYNEQFF.

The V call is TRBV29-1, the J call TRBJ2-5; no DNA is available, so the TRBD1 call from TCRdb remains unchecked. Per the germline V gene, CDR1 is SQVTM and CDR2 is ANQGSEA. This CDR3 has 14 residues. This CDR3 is CSADRPGGQETQYF.

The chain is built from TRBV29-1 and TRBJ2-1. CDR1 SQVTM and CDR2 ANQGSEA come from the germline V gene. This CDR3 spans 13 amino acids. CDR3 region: CSVEEDSYNEQFF.

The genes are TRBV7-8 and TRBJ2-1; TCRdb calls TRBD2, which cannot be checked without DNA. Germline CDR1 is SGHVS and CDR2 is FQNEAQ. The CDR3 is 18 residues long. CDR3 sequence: CASSLVGWELITYNEQFF. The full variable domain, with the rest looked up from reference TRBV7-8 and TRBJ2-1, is GAGVSQSPRYKVAKRGQDVALRCDPISGHVSLFWYQQALGQGPEFLTYFQNEAQLDKSGLPSDRFFAERPEGSVSTLKIQRTQQEDSAVYLCASSLVGWELITYNEQFFGPGTRLTVL.

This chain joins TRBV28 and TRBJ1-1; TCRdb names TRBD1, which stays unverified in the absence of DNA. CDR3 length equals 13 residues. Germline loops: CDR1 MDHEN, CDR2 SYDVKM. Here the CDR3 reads CASSPLTVTEAFF.

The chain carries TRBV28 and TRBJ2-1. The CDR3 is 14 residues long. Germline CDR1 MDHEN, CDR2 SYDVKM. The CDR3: CASSFLAAYNEQFF.

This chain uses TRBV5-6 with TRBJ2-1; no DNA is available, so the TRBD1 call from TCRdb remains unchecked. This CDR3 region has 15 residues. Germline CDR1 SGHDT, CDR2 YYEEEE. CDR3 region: CASSSHGARENEQFF.

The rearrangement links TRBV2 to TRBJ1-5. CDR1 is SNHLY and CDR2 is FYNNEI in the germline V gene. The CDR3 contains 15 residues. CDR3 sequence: CASSERANSNQPQHF.

This CDR3 is CSVGTESSYEQYF. This chain joins TRBV29-1 and TRBJ2-7. Germline CDR1 reads SQVTM; CDR2 reads ANQGSEA. The CDR3 runs to 13 residues.

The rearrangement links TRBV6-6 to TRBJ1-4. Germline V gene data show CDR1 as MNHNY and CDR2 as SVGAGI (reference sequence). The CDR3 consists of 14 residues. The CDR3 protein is CASREQSPIEKLFF.

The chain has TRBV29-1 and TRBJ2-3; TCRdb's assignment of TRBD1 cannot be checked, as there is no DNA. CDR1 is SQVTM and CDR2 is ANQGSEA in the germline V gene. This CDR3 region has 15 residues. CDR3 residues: CSGLLGGENTDTQYF.

The CDR3 sequence: CASSSRFGDTEAFF. The rearrangement links TRBV6-2 or TRBV6-3 to TRBJ1-1. This CDR3 region has 14 residues. Looked up from germline, CDR1 is MNHEY and CDR2 is SVGEGT.

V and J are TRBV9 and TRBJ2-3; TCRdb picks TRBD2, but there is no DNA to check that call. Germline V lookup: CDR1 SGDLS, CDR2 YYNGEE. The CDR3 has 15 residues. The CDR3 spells CASSVVGLAEDTQYF.

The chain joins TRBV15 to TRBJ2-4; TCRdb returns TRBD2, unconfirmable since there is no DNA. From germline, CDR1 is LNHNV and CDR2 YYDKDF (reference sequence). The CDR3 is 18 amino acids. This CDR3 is CATSRDGIAGLAKNIQYF.

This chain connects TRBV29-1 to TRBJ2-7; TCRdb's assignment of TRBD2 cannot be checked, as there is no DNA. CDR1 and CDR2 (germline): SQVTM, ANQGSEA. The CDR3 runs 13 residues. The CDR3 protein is CSVAAGGDYEQYF.

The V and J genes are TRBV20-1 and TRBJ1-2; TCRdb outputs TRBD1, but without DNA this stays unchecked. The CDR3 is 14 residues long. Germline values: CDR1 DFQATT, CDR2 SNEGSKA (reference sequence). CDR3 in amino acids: CSARDRDSNYGYTF.

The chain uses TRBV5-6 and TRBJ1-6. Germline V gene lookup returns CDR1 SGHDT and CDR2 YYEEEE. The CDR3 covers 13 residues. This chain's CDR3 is CASSSGSSSPLHF. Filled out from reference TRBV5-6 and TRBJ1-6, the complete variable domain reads DAGVTQSPTHLIKTRGQQVTLRCSPKSGHDTVSWYQQALGQGPQFIFQYYEEEERQRGNFPDRFSGHQFPNYSSELNVNALLLGDSALYLCASSSGSSSPLHFGNGTRLTVT.

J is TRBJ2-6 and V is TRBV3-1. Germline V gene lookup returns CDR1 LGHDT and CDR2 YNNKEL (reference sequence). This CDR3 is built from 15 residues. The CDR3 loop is CASSQVKGWANVLTF. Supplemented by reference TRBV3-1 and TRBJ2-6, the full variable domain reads DTAVSQTPKYLVTQMGNDKSIKCEQNLGHDTMYWYKQDSKKFLKIMFSYNNKELIINETVPNRFSPKSPDKAHLNLHINSLELGDSAVYFCASSQVKGWANVLTFGAGSRLTVL.

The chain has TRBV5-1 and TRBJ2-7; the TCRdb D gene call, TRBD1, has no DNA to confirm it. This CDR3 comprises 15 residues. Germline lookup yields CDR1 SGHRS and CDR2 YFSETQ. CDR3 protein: CASSSDRSSGNEQYF. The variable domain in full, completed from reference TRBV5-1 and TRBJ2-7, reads KAGVTQTPRYLIKTRGQQVTLSCSPISGHRSVSWYQQTPGQGLQFLFEYFSETQRNKGNFPGRFSGRQFSNSRSEMNVSTLELGDSALYLCASSSDRSSGNEQYFGPGTRLTVT.

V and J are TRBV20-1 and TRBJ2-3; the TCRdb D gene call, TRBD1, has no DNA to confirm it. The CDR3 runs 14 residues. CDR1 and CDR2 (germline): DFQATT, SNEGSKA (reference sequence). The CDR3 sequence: CSARATGRTDTQYF.

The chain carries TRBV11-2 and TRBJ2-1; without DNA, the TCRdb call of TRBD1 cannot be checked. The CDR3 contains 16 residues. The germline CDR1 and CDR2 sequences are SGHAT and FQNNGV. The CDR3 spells CASSLGGGGPRDEQFF.

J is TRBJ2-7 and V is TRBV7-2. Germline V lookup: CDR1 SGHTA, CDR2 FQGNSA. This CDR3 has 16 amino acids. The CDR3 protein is CASSQNSVWSSYEQYF.

This CDR3 is CASSPPGRGGPDTQYF. V and J are TRBV4-2 and TRBJ2-3; the TRBD1 assignment by TCRdb is unverifiable without DNA. This CDR3 has 16 amino acids. Germline lookup yields CDR1 LGHNA and CDR2 YNFKEQ.

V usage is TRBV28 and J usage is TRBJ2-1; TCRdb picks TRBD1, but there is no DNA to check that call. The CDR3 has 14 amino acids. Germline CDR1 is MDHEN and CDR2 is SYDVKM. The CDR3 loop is CASRYRGQYNEQFF.

This CDR3 reads CASSFRQDELTDTQYF. This rearrangement joins TRBV27 to TRBJ2-3. Germline CDR1 is MNHEY and CDR2 is SMNVEV (reference sequence). The CDR3 has 16 amino acids.